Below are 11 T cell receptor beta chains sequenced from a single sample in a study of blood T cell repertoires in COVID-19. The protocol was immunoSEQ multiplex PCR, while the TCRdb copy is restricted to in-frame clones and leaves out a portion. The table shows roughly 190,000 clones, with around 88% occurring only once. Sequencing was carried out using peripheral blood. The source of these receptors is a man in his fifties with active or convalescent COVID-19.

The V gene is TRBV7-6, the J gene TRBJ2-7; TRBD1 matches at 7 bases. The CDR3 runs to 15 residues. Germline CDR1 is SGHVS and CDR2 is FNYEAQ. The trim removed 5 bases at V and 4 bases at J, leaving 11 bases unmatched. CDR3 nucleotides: TGTGCCAGCAGCCCGGGAAAGGGGGCGGGTTACGAGCAGTACTTC. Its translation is CASSPGKGAGYEQYF.

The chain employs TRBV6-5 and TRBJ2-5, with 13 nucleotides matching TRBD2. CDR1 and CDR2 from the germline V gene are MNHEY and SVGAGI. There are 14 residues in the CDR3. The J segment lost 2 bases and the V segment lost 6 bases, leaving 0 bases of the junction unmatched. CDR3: CASRGLAGQETQYF. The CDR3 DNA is TGTGCCAGCAGGGGACTAGCGGGACAAGAGACCCAGTACTTC.

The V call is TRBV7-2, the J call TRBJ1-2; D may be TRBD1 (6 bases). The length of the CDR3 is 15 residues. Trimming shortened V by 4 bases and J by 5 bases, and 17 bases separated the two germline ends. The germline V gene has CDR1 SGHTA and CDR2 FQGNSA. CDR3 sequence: CASSSRSHQGYGYTF. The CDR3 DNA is TGTGCCAGCAGCTCCCGGTCTCATCAGGGGTATGGCTACACCTTC.

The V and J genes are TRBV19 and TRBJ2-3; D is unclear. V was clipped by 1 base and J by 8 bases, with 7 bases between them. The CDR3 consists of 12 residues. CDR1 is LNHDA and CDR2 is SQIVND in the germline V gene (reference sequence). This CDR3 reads CASSIARGTQYF. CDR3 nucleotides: TGTGCCAGTAGTATAGCTAGAGGTACGCAGTATTTT.

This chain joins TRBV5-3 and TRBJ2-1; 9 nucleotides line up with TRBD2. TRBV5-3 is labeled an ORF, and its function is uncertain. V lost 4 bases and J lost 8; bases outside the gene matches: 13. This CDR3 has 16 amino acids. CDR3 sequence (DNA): TGTGCCAGAAGCACCGCGGGACTAGCTAGGACCTATGAGCAGTTCTTC. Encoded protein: CARSTAGLARTYEQFF.

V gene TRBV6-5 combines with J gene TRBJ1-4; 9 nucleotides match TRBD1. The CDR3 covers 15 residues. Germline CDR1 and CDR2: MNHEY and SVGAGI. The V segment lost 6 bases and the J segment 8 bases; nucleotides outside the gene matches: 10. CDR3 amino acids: CASRSLQGAREKLFF. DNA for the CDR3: TGTGCCAGCAGGTCTTTACAGGGGGCTAGGGAAAAACTGTTTTTT.

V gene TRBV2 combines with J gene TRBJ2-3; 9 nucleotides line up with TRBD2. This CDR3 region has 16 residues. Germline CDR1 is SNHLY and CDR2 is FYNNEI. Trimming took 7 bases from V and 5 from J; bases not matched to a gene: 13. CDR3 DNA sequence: TGTGCCAGCAACAGACTTCTGCGGGGGGGGGTAGATACGCAGTATTTT. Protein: CASNRLLRGGVDTQYF. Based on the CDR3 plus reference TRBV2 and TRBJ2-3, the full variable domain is EPEVTQTPSHQVTQMGQEVILRCVPISNHLYFYWYRQILGQKVEFLVSFYNNEISEKSEIFDDQFSVERPDGSNFTLKIRSTKLEDSAMYFCASNRLLRGGVDTQYFGPGTRLTVL.

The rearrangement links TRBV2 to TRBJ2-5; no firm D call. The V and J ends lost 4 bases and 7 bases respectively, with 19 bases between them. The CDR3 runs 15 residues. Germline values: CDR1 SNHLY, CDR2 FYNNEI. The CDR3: CASSAETRGRMTQYF. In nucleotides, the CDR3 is TGTGCCAGCAGTGCGGAGACCCGCGGTCGGATGACCCAGTACTTC.

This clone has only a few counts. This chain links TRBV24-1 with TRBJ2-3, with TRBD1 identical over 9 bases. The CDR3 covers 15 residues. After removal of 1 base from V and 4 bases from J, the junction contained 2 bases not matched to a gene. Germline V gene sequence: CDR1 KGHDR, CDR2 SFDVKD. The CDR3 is CATSDFGTGSDTQYF. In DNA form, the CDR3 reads TGTGCCACCAGTGATTTTGGGACAGGGTCAGATACGCAGTATTTT.

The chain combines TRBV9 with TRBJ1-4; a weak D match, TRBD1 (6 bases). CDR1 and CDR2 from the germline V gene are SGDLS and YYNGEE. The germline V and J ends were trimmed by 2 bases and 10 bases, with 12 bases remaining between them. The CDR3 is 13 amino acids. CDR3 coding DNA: TGTGCCAGCAGCGTCGCCATACAGGGAAAACTGTTTTTT. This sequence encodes CASSVAIQGKLFF.

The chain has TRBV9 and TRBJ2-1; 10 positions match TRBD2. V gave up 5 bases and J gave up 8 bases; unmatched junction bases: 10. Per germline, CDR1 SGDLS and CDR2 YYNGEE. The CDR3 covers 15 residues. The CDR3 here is CASSSRASGSYEQFF. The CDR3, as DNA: TGTGCCAGCAGTTCTCGGGCTAGCGGGAGCTATGAGCAGTTCTTC.